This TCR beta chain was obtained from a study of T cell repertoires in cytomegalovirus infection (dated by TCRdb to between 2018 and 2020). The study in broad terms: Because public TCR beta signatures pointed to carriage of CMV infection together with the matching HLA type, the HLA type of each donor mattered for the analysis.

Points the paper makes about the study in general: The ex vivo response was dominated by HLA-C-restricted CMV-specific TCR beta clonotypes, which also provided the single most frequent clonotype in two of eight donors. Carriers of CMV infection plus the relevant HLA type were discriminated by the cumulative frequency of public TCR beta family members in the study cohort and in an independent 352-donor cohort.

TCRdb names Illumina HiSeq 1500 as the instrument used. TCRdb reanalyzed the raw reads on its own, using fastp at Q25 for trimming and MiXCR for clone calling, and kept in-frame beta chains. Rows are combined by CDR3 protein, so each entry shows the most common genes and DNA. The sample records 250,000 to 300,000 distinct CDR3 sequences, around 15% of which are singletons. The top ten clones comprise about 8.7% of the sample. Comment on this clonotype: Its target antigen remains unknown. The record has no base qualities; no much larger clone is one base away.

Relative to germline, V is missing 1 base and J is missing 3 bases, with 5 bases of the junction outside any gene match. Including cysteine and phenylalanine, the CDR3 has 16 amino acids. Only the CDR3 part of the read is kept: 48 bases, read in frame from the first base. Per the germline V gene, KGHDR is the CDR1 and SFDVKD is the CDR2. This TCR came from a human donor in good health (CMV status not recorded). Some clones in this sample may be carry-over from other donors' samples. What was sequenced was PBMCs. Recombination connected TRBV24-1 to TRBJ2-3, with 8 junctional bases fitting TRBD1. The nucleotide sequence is TGTGCCACCAGTGATTTTGTGAGACAGGGGACAGATACGCAGTATTTT. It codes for CATSDFVRQGTDTQYF.